This T cell receptor (beta chain) emerged from a study of T-cell reconstitution after alpha-beta-depleted transplantation in children. Molecular barcoding with unique molecular identifiers was used for the TCRbeta library. TCRdb reanalysed the PCR reads using MiXCR and keeps one entry per CDR3 protein. The sample holds about 610,000 distinct CDR3 sequences, over 9.5% seen once. The CDR3 runs 13 residues. In germline, CDR1 is DFQATT, CDR2 SNEGSKA (reference sequence). V was trimmed by 6 bases and J by 8 bases, leaving 16 bases between them. The sequencing here drew on PBMCs from the stem cell graft donor, taken from the stem cell graft. J is TRBJ1-4 and V is TRBV20-1, with D unclear. The sequence derives from a human donor who donated a stem cell graft to a child with acute myeloid leukemia. CDR3 protein: CSAMSRGPEKLFF. The CDR3 DNA follows: TGCAGTGCAATGAGCCGGGGTCCGGAAAAACTGTTTTTT.